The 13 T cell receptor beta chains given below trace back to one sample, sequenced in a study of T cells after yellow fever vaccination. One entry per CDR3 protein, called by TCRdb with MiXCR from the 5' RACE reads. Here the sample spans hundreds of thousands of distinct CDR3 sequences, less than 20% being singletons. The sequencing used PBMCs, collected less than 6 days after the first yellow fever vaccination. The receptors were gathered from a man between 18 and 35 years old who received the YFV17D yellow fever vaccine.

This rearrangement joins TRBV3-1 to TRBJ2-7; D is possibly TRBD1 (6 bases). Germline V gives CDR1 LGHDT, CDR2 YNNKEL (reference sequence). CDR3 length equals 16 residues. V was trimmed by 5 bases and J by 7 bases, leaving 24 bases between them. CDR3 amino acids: CASSALGDTSLREQYV. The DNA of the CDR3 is TGTGCCAGCAGCGCCCTCGGGGACACCTCATTACGAGAGCAGTACGTC.

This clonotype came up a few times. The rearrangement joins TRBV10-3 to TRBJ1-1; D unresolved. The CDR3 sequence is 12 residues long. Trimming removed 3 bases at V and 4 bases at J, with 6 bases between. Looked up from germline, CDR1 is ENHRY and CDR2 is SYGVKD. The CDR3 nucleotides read TGTGCCATCAGTGACATGAGCACTGAAGCTTTCTTT. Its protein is CAISDMSTEAFF.

CDR3 coding DNA: TGTGCCAGCACCCCAGGGGGTCTGGACAGGAAACTGTTTTTT. As protein: CASTPGGLDRKLFF. The chain employs TRBV28 and TRBJ1-4, with 7 bases fitting TRBD1. The CDR3 has 14 residues. With V trimmed by 7 bases and J by 11 bases, 13 bases remained unmatched. Germline V lookup: CDR1 MDHEN, CDR2 SYDVKM.

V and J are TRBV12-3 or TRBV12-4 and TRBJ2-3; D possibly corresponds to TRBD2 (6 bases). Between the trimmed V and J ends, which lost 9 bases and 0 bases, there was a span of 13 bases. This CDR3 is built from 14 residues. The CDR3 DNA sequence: TGTGCCAGTGGTGGGGGGATTAGCACAGATACGCAGTATTTT. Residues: CASGGGISTDTQYF.

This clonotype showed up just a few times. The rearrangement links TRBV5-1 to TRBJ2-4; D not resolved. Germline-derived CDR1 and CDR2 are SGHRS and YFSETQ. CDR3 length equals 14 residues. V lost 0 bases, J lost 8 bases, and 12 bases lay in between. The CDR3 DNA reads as TGCGCCAGCAGCTTGGTTATGGGGTTGGACATTCAGTACTTC. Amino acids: CASSLVMGLDIQYF.

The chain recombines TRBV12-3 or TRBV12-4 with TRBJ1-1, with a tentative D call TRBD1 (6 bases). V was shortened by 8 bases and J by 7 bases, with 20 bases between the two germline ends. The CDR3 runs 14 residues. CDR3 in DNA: TGTGCCAGCCTTGGTCCGGGGGCACAATTTGAAGCTTTCTTT. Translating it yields CASLGPGAQFEAFF.

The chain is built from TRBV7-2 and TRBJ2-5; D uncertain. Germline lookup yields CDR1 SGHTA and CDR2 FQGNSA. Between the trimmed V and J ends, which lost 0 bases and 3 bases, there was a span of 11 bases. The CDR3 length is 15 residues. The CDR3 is CASSLAVERKETQYF. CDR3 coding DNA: TGTGCCAGCAGCTTAGCGGTTGAAAGGAAAGAGACCCAGTACTTC.

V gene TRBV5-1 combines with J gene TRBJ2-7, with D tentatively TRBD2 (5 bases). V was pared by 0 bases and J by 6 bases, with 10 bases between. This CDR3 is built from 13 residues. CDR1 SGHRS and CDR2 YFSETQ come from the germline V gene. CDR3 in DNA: TGCGCCAGCAGCTTGGTACCCGGGGTCGAGCAGTACTTC. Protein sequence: CASSLVPGVEQYF.

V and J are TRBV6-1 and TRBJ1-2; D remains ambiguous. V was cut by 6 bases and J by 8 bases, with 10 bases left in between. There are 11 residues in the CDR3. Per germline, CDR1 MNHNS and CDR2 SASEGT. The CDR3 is CASREGYGYTF. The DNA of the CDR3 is TGTGCCAGCAGGGAGGGTTACGGCTACACCTTC.

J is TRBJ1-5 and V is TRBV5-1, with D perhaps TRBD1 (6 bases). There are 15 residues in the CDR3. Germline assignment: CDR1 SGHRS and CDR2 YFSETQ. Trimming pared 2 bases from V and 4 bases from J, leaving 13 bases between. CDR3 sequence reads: CASSFAGANNQPQHF. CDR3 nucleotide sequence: TGCGCCAGCAGCTTTGCAGGGGCCAATAATCAGCCCCAGCATTTT.

CDR3 sequence reads: CATSDLDGQSRNEQFF. The CDR3 nucleotides read TGTGCCACCAGTGACCTTGACGGACAAAGCAGAAATGAGCAGTTCTTC. This rearrangement joins TRBV24-1 to TRBJ2-1; possible D gene TRBD1, 5 bases. Germline lookup yields CDR1 KGHDR and CDR2 SFDVKD. This CDR3 has 16 residues. V lost 4 bases and J 7 bases, leaving 19 bases between the germline ends.

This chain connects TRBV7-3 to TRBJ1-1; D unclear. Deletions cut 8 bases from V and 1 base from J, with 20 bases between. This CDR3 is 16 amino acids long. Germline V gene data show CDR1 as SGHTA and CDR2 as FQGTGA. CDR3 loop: CASGPERPGENTEAFF. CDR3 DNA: TGTGCCAGCGGTCCAGAGAGACCGGGAGAGAACACTGAAGCTTTCTTT.

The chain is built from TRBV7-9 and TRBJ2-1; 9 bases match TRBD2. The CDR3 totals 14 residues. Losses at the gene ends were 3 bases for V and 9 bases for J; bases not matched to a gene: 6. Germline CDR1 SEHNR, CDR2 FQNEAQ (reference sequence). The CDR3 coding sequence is TGTGCCAGCAGCTTTTGGACTAGCGTTAGTGAGCAGTTCTTC. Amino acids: CASSFWTSVSEQFF.